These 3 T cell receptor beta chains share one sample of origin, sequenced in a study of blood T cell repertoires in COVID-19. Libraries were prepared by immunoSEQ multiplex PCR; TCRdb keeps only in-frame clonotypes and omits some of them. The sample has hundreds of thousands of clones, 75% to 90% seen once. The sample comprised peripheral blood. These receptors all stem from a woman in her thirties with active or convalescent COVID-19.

The CDR3 region is CASSQENGQAQPQHF. The CDR3 DNA sequence: TGTGCCAGCAGCCAAGAGAACGGACAGGCCCAGCCCCAGCATTTT. The chain joins TRBV4-2 to TRBJ1-5, with 7 bases that match TRBD1. The junction had 6 bases not matched to a gene; V was cut back by 0 bases and J by 7 bases. Germline loops: CDR1 LGHNA, CDR2 YNFKEQ. The CDR3 covers 15 residues.

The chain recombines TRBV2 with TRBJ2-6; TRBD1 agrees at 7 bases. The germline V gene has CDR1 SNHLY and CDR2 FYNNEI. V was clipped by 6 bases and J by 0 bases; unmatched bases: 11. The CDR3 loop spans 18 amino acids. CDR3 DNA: TGTGCCAGCAGGCCTACCGGACAGGCTATCTCTGGGGCCAACGTCCTGACTTTC. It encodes CASRPTGQAISGANVLTF.

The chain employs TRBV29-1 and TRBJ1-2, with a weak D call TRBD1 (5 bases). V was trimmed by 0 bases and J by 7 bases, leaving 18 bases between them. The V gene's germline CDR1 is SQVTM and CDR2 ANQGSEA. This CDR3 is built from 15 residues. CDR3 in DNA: TGCAGCGTTGAAGATCTGGCAGGGAAAAAGGGTGGCTACACCTTC. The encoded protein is CSVEDLAGKKGGYTF.